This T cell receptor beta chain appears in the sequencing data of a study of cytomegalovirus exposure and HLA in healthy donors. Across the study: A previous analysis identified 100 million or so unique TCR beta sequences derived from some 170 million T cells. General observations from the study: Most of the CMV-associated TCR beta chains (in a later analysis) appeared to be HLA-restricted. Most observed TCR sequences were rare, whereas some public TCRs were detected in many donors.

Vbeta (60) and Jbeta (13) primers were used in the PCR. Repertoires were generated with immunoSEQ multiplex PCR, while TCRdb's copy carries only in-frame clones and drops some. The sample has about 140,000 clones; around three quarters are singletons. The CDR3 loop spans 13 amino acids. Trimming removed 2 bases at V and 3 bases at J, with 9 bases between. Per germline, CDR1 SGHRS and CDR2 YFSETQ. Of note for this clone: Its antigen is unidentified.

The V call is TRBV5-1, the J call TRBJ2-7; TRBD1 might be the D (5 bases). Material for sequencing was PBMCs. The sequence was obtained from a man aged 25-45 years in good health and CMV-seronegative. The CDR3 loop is CASSLAGNYEQYF. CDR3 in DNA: TGCGCCAGCAGCTTAGCAGGGAACTACGAGCAGTACTTC.